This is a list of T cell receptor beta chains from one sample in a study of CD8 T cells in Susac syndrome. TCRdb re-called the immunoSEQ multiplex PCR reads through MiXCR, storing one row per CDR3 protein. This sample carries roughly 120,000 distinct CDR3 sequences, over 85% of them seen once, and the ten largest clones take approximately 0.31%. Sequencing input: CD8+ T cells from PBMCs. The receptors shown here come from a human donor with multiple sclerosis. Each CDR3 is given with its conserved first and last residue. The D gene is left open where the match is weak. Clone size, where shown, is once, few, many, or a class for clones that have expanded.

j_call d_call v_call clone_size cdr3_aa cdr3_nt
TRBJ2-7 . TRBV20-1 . CSARDTSPDPPSYEQYF TGCAGTGCTAGAGATACGTCCCCAGACCCCCCTTCCTACGAGCAGTACTTC
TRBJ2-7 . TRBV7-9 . CASSVGTPYEQYF TGTGCCAGCAGCGTCGGGACGCCGTACGAGCAGTACTTC
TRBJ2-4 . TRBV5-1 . CASSLAGEEYF TGCGCCAGCAGCTTGGCAGGGGAGGAATACTTC
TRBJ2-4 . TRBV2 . CASSVALLAKNIQYF TGTGCCAGCAGTGTGGCTCTTTTAGCCAAAAACATTCAGTACTTC
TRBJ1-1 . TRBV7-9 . CASSFSTEAFF TGTGCCAGCAGCTTTAGTACTGAAGCTTTCTTT
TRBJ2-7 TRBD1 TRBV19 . CASSTDRTGRTYEQYF TGTGCCAGTAGTACCGACCGGACAGGGAGGACCTACGAGCAGTACTTC
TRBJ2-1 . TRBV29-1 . CSVEEGASYNEQFF TGCAGCGTTGAAGAGGGGGCGAGTTACAATGAGCAGTTCTTC
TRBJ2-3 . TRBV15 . CATSRPPGVRGTDTQYF TGTGCCACCAGCAGACCCCCCGGGGTGAGGGGAACAGATACGCAGTATTTT
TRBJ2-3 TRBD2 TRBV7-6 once CASSPSKRGYTDTQYF TGTGCCAGCAGCCCTAGCAAGCGGGGGTACACAGATACGCAGTATTTT
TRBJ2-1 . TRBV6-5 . CASSYFSSYNEQFF TGTGCCAGCAGTTACTTTAGCTCCTACAATGAGCAGTTCTTC
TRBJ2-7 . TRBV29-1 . CSVFRDNSYEQYF TGCAGCGTTTTTCGGGACAACTCCTACGAGCAGTACTTC
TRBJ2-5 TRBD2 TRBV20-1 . CSARDRSSGGETQYF TGCAGTGCTAGAGATAGGTCTAGCGGGGGAGAGACCCAGTACTTC
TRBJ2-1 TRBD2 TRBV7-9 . CASSSGLAEYNEQFF TGTGCCAGCAGCTCGGGACTAGCGGAGTACAATGAGCAGTTCTTC
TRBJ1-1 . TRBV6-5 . CASIPNGNTEAFF TGTGCCAGCATCCCTAATGGAAACACTGAAGCTTTCTTT
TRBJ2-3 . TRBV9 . CASSGPGLSDTQYF TGTGCCAGCAGCGGACCAGGGCTATCAGATACGCAGTATTTT
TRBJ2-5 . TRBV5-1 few CASSFWRNYQETQYF TGCGCCAGCAGCTTCTGGCGGAACTACCAAGAGACCCAGTACTTC
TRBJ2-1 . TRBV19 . CGAGSGYNEQFF TGTGGGGCAGGGTCAGGCTACAATGAGCAGTTCTTC
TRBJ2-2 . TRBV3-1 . CASSQDVGRFTGELFF TGTGCCAGCAGCCAAGATGTGGGGCGTTTCACCGGGGAGCTGTTTTTT
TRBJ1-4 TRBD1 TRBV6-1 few CASSEFDRGNEKLFF TGTGCCAGCAGTGAATTTGACAGGGGAAATGAAAAACTGTTTTTT
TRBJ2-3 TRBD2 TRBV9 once CASSEEREGNTDTQYF TGTGCCAGCAGCGAGGAGCGGGAGGGCAATACAGATACGCAGTATTTT
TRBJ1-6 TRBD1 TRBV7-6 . CASSPRQGSSYNSPLHF TGTGCCAGCAGCCCGAGACAGGGGAGCTCCTATAATTCACCCCTCCACTTT
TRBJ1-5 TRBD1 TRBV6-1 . CASSSDRGDQPQHF TGTGCCAGCAGTTCGGACAGGGGTGATCAGCCCCAGCATTTT
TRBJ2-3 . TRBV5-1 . CASSLASARTSDTQYF TGCGCCAGCAGCTTGGCTAGCGCCCGTACATCAGATACGCAGTATTTT
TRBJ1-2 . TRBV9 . CASSVMEAGYGYTF TGTGCCAGCAGCGTAATGGAAGCGGGCTATGGCTACACCTTC
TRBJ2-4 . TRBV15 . CATSRDRGGAKNIQYF TGTGCCACCAGCAGAGATCGTGGGGGGGCCAAAAACATTCAGTACTTC
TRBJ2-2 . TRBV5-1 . CASSIGTPGELFF TGCGCCAGCAGCATTGGGACGCCCGGGGAGCTGTTTTTT
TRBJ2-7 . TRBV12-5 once CASGLSGVPYEQYF TGTGCTAGTGGTTTGTCGGGGGTGCCCTACGAGCAGTACTTC
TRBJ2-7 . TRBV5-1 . CASSLDSSVSYEQYF TGCGCCAGCAGCTTGGATAGCTCGGTCTCCTACGAGCAGTACTTC
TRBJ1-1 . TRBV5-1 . CASSLERSPGMNTEAFF TGCGCCAGCAGCTTGGAACGTAGTCCCGGAATGAACACTGAAGCTTTCTTT
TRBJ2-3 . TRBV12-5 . CASEEEGGSQYF TGTGCTAGTGAGGAAGAGGGGGGGTCGCAGTATTTT
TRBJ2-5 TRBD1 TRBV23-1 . CASSQSGTPQGNQETQYF TGCGCCAGCAGTCAATCGGGGACCCCACAGGGGAATCAAGAGACCCAGTACTTC
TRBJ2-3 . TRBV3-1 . CASARTVSTDTQYF TGTGCCAGCGCCCGGACAGTTAGCACAGATACGCAGTATTTT
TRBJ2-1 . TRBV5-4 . CASSPVISSYNEQFF TGTGCCAGCAGCCCAGTTATAAGCTCCTACAATGAGCAGTTCTTC
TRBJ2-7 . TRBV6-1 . CASSYHPYEQYF TGTGCCAGCAGCTACCACCCCTACGAGCAGTACTTC
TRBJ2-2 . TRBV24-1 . CATSDFLTNTGELFF TGTGCCACCAGTGATTTCCTTACCAACACCGGGGAGCTGTTTTTT
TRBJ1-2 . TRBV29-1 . CSVEDNGDPGSYGYTF TGCAGCGTTGAAGATAATGGGGACCCAGGGTCCTATGGCTACACCTTC
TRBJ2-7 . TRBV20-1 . CSARQDRTYEQYF TGCAGTGCTCGACAGGACCGAACCTACGAGCAGTACTTC
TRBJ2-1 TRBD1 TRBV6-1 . CASSKEGQRDNEQFF TGTGCCAGCAGTAAAGAGGGACAGAGAGACAATGAGCAGTTCTTC
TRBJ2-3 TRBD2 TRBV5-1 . CASSSGTKPDTQYF TGCGCCAGCAGCAGCGGGACTAAGCCAGATACGCAGTATTTT
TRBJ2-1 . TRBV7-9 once CASSANLGLTAYNEQFF TGTGCCAGCAGCGCCAACCTGGGGTTGACGGCCTACAATGAGCAGTTCTTC
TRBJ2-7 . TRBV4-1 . CASSQEKVREEQYF TGCGCCAGCAGCCAAGAAAAGGTTAGGGAAGAGCAGTACTTC
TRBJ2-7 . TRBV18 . CASSAPTGPRGEQYF TGTGCCAGCTCCGCACCGACAGGACCGCGTGGGGAGCAGTACTTC
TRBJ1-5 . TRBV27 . CASSFYNQPQHF TGTGCCAGCAGTTTTTACAATCAGCCCCAGCATTTT
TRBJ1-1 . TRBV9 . CASSVGSVPNTEAFF TGTGCCAGCAGCGTAGGATCAGTACCGAACACTGAAGCTTTCTTT
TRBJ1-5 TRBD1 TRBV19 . CASSPRQGGQPQHF TGTGCCAGTAGTCCCCGACAGGGCGGGCAGCCCCAGCATTTT
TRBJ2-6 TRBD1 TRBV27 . CASSDRVGANVLTF TGTGCCAGCAGCGACAGGGTTGGGGCCAACGTCCTGACTTTC
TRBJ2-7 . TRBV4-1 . CASSQEGVGQVPYEQYF TGCGCCAGCAGCCAAGAAGGGGTAGGGCAGGTTCCTTACGAGCAGTACTTC